The rows below give T cell receptor beta chains drawn from one sample of a study of blood T cell repertoires in COVID-19. TCRdb's copy holds only in-frame clones and misses some; the assay was immunoSEQ multiplex PCR. The sample holds about 190,000 clones; about 83% are singletons and the top ten take less than 3.5%. The sample was peripheral blood. The source is a man between 50 and 59 years old with active or convalescent COVID-19. CDR3s include the opening cysteine and the closing phenylalanine or tryptophan. The D gene is left open where the match is weak. For some rows the clone size is stated as once, few or many, or as a class when expanded; others skip it.

d_call	clone_size	v_call	j_call	cdr3_nt	cdr3_aa
TRBD1	-	TRBV2	TRBJ1-2	TGTGCCAGCAGTGAAGCGAGGGACAGGGGAAACTATGGCTACACCTTC	CASSEARDRGNYGYTF
-	-	TRBV12-3/TRBV12-4	TRBJ2-7	TGTGCCAGCAATTTGGGGCAGACCTACGAGCAGTACTTC	CASNLGQTYEQYF
-	-	TRBV27	TRBJ2-5	TGTGCCAGCAGTTTTCGGACACCCGAGGAGACCCAGTACTTC	CASSFRTPEETQYF
-	-	TRBV5-1	TRBJ1-2	TGCGCCAGCCGGCCGGAGTTTACTGACTATGGCTACACCTTC	CASRPEFTDYGYTF
TRBD2	-	TRBV7-9	TRBJ2-1	TGTGCCAGCAGCTTAGCCGGGACTACCAATGAGCAGTTCTTC	CASSLAGTTNEQFF
TRBD2	-	TRBV11-3	TRBJ2-1	TGTGCCAGCAGCCTAGCGGGAGATTTAAACAATGAGCAGTTCTTC	CASSLAGDLNNEQFF
TRBD2	-	TRBV30	TRBJ2-1	TGTGCCTGGAGTACTGGACTAGCGGGAGATGAGCAGTTCTTC	CAWSTGLAGDEQFF
TRBD1	few	TRBV30	TRBJ2-7	TGTGCCTGGAACAGGGGGCAGGTCGAGCAGTACTTC	CAWNRGQVEQYF
-	-	TRBV3-1/TRBV3-2	TRBJ1-5	TGTGCCAGCAGCTTCGGGGGGGGGAGACAGCCCCAGCATTTT	CASSFGGGRQPQHF
TRBD1	-	TRBV4-1	TRBJ1-6	TGCGCCAGCAGCCATTATTCCGGGACAGGGGATTCACCCCTCCACTTT	CASSHYSGTGDSPLHF
-	-	TRBV7-9	TRBJ2-5	TGTGCCAGCAGCTTAAAAGGACGGAGGGACCAAGAGACCCAGTACTTC	CASSLKGRRDQETQYF
TRBD1	-	TRBV19	TRBJ2-4	TGTGCCAGTAGTATAGAAAGGGGACAGGGCACCAAAAACATTCAGTACTTC	CASSIERGQGTKNIQYF
-	-	TRBV19	TRBJ1-2	TGTGCCAGTAGTATCAATCGCGCAGGGGACTATGGCTACACCTTC	CASSINRAGDYGYTF
-	-	TRBV2	TRBJ1-4	TGTGCCAGCAGTGAAGGTCAGGAAAGTGAACTGTTTTTT	CASSEGQESELFF
-	-	TRBV27	TRBJ2-5	TGTGCCAGCAGCTCGGGATGGAAAGAGACCCAGTACTTC	CASSSGWKETQYF
-	-	TRBV12-5	TRBJ2-5	TGTGCTAGTGGTTTGGTACTTTCCGGGGGATCGGAGACCCAGTACTTC	CASGLVLSGGSETQYF
TRBD2	once	TRBV11-2	TRBJ2-2	TGTGCCAGCAGCTTAGAGCTAGCGGGACGGCACGGGGAGCTGTTTTTT	CASSLELAGRHGELFF
TRBD2	-	TRBV6-1	TRBJ2-3	TGTGCCAGCAGTGAAGAGGTAGCGGGGGGCCGCGGAGATACGCAGTATTTT	CASSEEVAGGRGDTQYF
-	-	TRBV3-1/TRBV3-2	TRBJ2-5	TGTGCCAGCAGTTTAGGGACACAAAACGGAAAGACCCAGTACTTC	CASSLGTQNGKTQYF
TRBD2	-	TRBV27	TRBJ2-3	TGTGCCAGCAGTTCGGGGCGGCTAGCGGGGAAGGATACGCAGTATTTT	CASSSGRLAGKDTQYF
-	few	TRBV12-5	TRBJ1-2	TGTGCTAGTGGTTTGGTGGCCGGGACGAGGGGGAGTGGCTACACCTTC	CASGLVAGTRGSGYTF
-	-	TRBV27	TRBJ1-6	TGTGCCAGCAGTTCAAGGGGCCCAATCTATAATTCACCCCTCCACTTT	CASSSRGPIYNSPLHF
TRBD1	-	TRBV6-5	TRBJ1-1	TGTGCCAGCAGTTACAGGGGGCGGGGAACTGAAGCTTTCTTT	CASSYRGRGTEAFF
-	-	TRBV7-7	TRBJ2-2	TGTGCTAGCAGCTTAGTCCCCTTATCGGGGTATTTTGACACCGGGGAGCTGTTTTTT	CASSLVPLSGYFDTGELFF
TRBD2	-	TRBV30	TRBJ2-1	TGTGCCTGGAGTAATAGCGGGAGGCTCTACAATGAGCAGTTCTTC	CAWSNSGRLYNEQFF
TRBD1	-	TRBV24-1	TRBJ2-1	TGTGCCACCCCCGGGACAGGTTACAATGAGCAGTTCTTC	CATPGTGYNEQFF
-	-	TRBV2	TRBJ1-3	TGTGCCAGCAGAAAAGACGGCGCCAGGGGAAACACCATATATTTT	CASRKDGARGNTIYF
TRBD2	-	TRBV27	TRBJ2-3	TGTGCCAGCAGGCCGGGACTAGGCACAGATACGCAGTATTTT	CASRPGLGTDTQYF
-	-	TRBV15	TRBJ1-6	TGTGCCACCAGCAGAGCCGGGGTTATAGGGTCACCCCTCCACTTT	CATSRAGVIGSPLHF
TRBD2	-	TRBV5-1	TRBJ2-1	TGCGCCAGCAGCCCCAGACTAGCGGGAAGGGAAGAGCAGTTCTTC	CASSPRLAGREEQFF
-	-	TRBV11-2	TRBJ2-6	TGTGCCAGCAGCCTCACTCTTGGGGCCAACGTCCTGACTTTC	CASSLTLGANVLTF
-	-	TRBV12-3/TRBV12-4	TRBJ1-2	TGTGCCAGCAGTCTCGACTGGACAGACGGCTACACCTTC	CASSLDWTDGYTF
TRBD2	-	TRBV6-2/TRBV6-3	TRBJ2-5	TGTGCCAGCAGTTTGCTAGCGGGGGGGCGGGAGACCCAGTACTTC	CASSLLAGGRETQYF
TRBD2	-	TRBV7-3	TRBJ2-1	TGTGCCAGCAGCTTAATGAACTCTCCTAGCGGGAGGGGGAGCTCCTACAATGAGCAGTTCTTC	CASSLMNSPSGRGSSYNEQFF
-	once	TRBV27	TRBJ1-5	TGTGCCAGCAGTTTTACCGGACAGAGCAATCAGCCCCAGCATTTT	CASSFTGQSNQPQHF
-	-	TRBV12-3/TRBV12-4	TRBJ1-2	TGTGCCAGCAGTGTATCACAGGGCCTTGGCTACACCTTC	CASSVSQGLGYTF